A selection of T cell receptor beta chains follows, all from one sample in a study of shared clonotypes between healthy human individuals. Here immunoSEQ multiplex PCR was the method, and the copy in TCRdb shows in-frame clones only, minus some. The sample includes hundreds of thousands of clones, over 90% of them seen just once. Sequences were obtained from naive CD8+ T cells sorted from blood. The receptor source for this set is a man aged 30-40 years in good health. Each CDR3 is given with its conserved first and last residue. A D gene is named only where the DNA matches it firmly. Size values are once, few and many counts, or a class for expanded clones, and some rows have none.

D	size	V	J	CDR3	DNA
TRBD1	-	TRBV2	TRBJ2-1	CASTVQDRVGGSSYNEQFF	TGTGCCAGTACAGTCCAGGACAGGGTAGGTGGGAGCTCCTACAATGAGCAGTTCTTC
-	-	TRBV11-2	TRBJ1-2	CASSLDPYGYTF	TGTGCCAGCAGCTTAGACCCGTATGGCTACACCTTC
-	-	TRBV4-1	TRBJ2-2	CASSPSGSWTGELFF	TGCGCCAGCAGCCCGAGCGGTTCTTGGACCGGGGAGCTGTTTTTT
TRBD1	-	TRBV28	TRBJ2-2	CASSLPGTGNTGELFF	TGTGCCAGCAGTTTACCCGGGACAGGGAACACCGGGGAGCTGTTTTTT
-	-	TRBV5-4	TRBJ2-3	CASSLIGLRTTDTQYF	TGTGCCAGCAGCTTGATTGGACTCAGAACAACAGATACGCAGTATTTT
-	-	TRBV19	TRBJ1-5	CASSPSLSNQPQHF	TGTGCCAGTAGTCCGAGTTTGTCCAATCAGCCCCAGCATTTT
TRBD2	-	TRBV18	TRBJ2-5	CASSLGIVEGSGSHRPWETQYF	TGTGCCAGCTCACTTGGAATTGTTGAAGGTAGCGGGAGCCATCGGCCATGGGAGACCCAGTACTTC
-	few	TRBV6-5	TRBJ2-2	CASTLDGGTGELFF	TGTGCCAGCACCCTCGATGGGGGGACCGGGGAGCTGTTTTTT
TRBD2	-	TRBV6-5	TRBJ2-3	CASIGLAGGYTQYF	TGTGCCAGCATCGGACTAGCGGGAGGATATACGCAGTATTTT
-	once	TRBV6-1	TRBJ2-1	CASSEGGRLVGEQFF	TGTGCCAGCAGTGAAGGTGGGAGACTAGTGGGCGAGCAGTTCTTC
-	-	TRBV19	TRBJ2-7	CASSRTTNSGEQYF	TGTGCCAGTAGTCGGACAACCAACTCGGGGGAGCAGTACTTC
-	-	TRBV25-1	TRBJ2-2	CASSAPGSGELFF	TGTGCCAGCAGTGCCCCCGGATCCGGGGAGCTGTTTTTT
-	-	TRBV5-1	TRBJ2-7	CASKFRNEQYF	TGCGCCAGCAAATTCAGGAACGAGCAGTACTTC
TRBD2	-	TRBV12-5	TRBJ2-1	CASGPGTSGYNEQFF	TGTGCTAGTGGTCCAGGGACTAGCGGGTACAATGAGCAGTTCTTC
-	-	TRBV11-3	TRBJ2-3	CASSLRGATNTQYF	TGTGCCAGCAGCTTAAGAGGGGCCACAAATACGCAGTATTTT
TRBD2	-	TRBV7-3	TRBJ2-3	CASSIGTSGGTDTQYF	TGTGCCAGCAGCATCGGGACTAGCGGGGGTACAGATACGCAGTATTTT
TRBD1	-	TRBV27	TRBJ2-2	CASGVGDWTGPFTGELFF	TGTGCCAGCGGGGTGGGTGATTGGACAGGCCCCTTCACCGGGGAGCTGTTTTTT
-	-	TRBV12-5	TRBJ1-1	CASGLGGMGTEAFF	TGTGCTAGTGGTTTGGGGGGAATGGGCACTGAAGCTTTCTTT
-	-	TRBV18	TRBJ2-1	CASSDSTEQFF	TGTGCCAGCTCAGACTCAACGGAGCAGTTCTTC
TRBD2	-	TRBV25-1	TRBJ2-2	CASSEKLAGDPTGELFF	TGTGCCAGCAGTGAAAAGTTAGCGGGAGATCCCACCGGGGAGCTGTTTTTT
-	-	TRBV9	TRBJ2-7	CASSVESYEQYF	TGTGCCAGCAGCGTGGAATCCTACGAGCAGTACTTC
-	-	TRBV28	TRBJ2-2	CASTFEGRLTGELFF	TGTGCCAGTACCTTTGAGGGCCGTTTGACCGGGGAGCTGTTTTTT
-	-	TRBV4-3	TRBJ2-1	CASSRTGSSYNEQFF	TGCGCCAGCAGCCGAACCGGGAGCTCCTACAATGAGCAGTTCTTC
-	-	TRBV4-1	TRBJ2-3	CASSQEIGGNTDTQYF	TGCGCCAGCAGCCAAGAAATCGGGGGTAACACAGATACGCAGTATTTT
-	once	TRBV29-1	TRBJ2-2	CSVVAITGELFF	TGCAGCGTTGTGGCGATCACCGGGGAGCTGTTTTTT
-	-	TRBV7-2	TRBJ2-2	CASSPSGSPGELFF	TGTGCCAGCAGCCCCTCGGGGAGTCCCGGGGAGCTGTTTTTT
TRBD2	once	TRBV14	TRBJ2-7	CASRVGLVGEQYF	TGTGCCAGCAGGGTGGGACTAGTCGGCGAGCAGTACTTC
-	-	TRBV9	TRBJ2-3	CASSAKAQASTDTQYF	TGTGCCAGCAGCGCTAAGGCCCAGGCTAGCACAGATACGCAGTATTTT
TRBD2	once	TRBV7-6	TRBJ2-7	CASSLAASTSGRSEQYF	TGTGCCAGCAGCTTAGCCGCAAGTACTAGCGGGAGAAGCGAGCAGTACTTC
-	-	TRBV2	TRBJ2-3	CASSRRNPSTDTQYF	TGTGCCAGCAGTCGACGGAACCCTAGCACAGATACGCAGTATTTT
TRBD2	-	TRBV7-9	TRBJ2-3	CASSLSGRATADTQYF	TGTGCCAGCAGCTTAAGTGGGAGGGCGACGGCAGATACGCAGTATTTT
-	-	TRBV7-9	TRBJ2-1	CASSIYGGEQFF	TGTGCCAGCAGCATCTACGGAGGTGAGCAGTTCTTC
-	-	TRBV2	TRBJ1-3	CASTGADSGNTIYF	TGTGCCAGCACAGGGGCCGACTCTGGAAACACCATATATTTT
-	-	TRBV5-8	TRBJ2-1	CASSLVFGSYEQFF	TGTGCCAGCAGCTTGGTGTTCGGGTCCTATGAGCAGTTCTTC
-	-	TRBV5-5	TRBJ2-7	CASSLGRGRRYEQYF	TGTGCCAGCAGCCTTGGGAGGGGGAGAAGGTACGAGCAGTACTTC
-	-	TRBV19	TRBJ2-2	CASSASRVKYELEGSGELFF	TGTGCCAGTAGTGCCTCCAGGGTTAAGTACGAACTAGAGGGCTCCGGGGAGCTGTTTTTT
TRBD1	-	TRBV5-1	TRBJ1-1	CASSPGTGGTEAFF	TGCGCCAGCAGCCCCGGGACAGGGGGCACTGAAGCTTTCTTT
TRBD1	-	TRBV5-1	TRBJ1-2	CASSTRQGFSSGYTF	TGCGCCAGCAGCACAAGACAGGGGTTCTCGTCTGGCTACACCTTC
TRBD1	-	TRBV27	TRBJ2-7	CASRTSGQGNYEQYF	TGTGCCAGCAGAACATCAGGACAGGGTAACTACGAGCAGTACTTC
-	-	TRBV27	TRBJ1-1	CASSLMWGPANTEAFF	TGTGCCAGCAGTTTAATGTGGGGTCCAGCGAACACTGAAGCTTTCTTT
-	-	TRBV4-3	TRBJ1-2	CASSPTLGTGQGYTF	TGCGCCAGCAGCCCAACCCTGGGTACAGGGCAGGGCTACACCTTC
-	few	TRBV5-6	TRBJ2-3	CASSLETDTQYF	TGTGCCAGCAGCTTGGAGACAGATACGCAGTATTTT
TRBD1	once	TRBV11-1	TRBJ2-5	CASSPGQGMVRETQYF	TGTGCCAGCAGCCCTGGACAGGGAATGGTACGAGAGACCCAGTACTTC
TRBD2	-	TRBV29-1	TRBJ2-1	CSVSLVAGGHNEQFF	TGCAGCGTTTCTCTAGTGGCGGGAGGACACAATGAGCAGTTCTTC
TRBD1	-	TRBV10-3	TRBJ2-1	CAISSGTGIYNEQFF	TGTGCCATCAGTTCCGGGACAGGTATCTACAATGAGCAGTTCTTC